This T cell receptor (beta chain) was sequenced for a study of shared clonotypes between healthy human individuals. General observations from the study: A handful of donors shared approximately 5% of their naive CD4 clonotypes. Donors were few, which limited the genetic and exposure-history diversity represented.

Trimming left V 4 bases short and J 2 bases short, with 7 bases between. This CDR3 contains 13 residues. CDR1 and CDR2 (germline): LNHDA, SQIVND (reference sequence). Libraries were prepared by immunoSEQ multiplex PCR; TCRdb keeps only in-frame clonotypes and omits some of them. The sample records around 100,000 clones, about 66% being singletons. As concerns this clone: The target antigen is unknown.

The clonotype comes from a woman in her 30s in good health. Input material: memory CD8+ T cells sorted from blood. Subset given: CD45RO+ cells pooled with CCR7-negative TemRA cells. The V call is TRBV19, the J call TRBJ2-3; D is perhaps TRBD2 (5 bases). The CDR3 nucleotides are TGTGCCAGTAGTACGCGGGCCACAGATACGCAGTATTTT. Its protein product is CASSTRATDTQYF.